This T cell receptor beta chain was observed in a study of response to subunit inactivated influenza vaccine. TCRdb reanalysed the RT-PCR reads using MiXCR and keeps one entry per CDR3 protein. Of 600,000 to 850,000 distinct CDR3 sequences in the sample, about 15% were seen once. In germline, CDR1 is LGHNA, CDR2 YSLEER. This CDR3 contains 17 residues. The J segment lost 1 base and the V segment lost 2 bases, leaving 9 bases of the junction unmatched. The sequences come from PBMCs from blood, collected approximately 15 days before vaccination. The V call is TRBV4-3, the J call TRBJ2-3; 7 bases align to TRBD2. This sequence was found in a man in his fifties who received an inactivated influenza vaccine. DNA for the CDR3: TGCGCCAGCAGCCAAAGCCCGCAGCGGGACCGCACAGATACGCAGTATTTT. Translating gives CASSQSPQRDRTDTQYF.